These T cell receptor beta chains were read from a single sample in a study of circulating CD8 cells and anti-PD-1 response in melanoma. TCRdb re-called the reads with MiXCR, one entry per CDR3 protein. Seen here are over 1,000 distinct CDR3 sequences, less than 11% observed once, and the top ten hold roughly an eighth. The input for sequencing was CD8+ T cells from PBMCs, taken at baseline or after one month of anti-PD-1 therapy (not recorded which). The receptors stem from a human donor with melanoma. Both conserved end residues are part of each CDR3. The D gene is left open where the match is weak. A clone size is listed for some rows: how often the clone was seen (once, few, many), or a class if it is expanded.

d_gene: .; j_gene: TRBJ2-1; abundance: medium-sized; v_gene: TRBV5-1; CDR3nt: TGCGCCAGCAGCTTGGGGTGGGGACCCCCGAAGGAAAATGAGCAGTTCTTC; CDR3aa: CASSLGWGPPKENEQFF
d_gene: TRBD1; j_gene: TRBJ1-2; abundance: medium-sized; v_gene: TRBV9; CDR3nt: TGTGCCAGCAGCGTAGAGGGACAGTTCACCTTC; CDR3aa: CASSVEGQFTF
d_gene: TRBD1; j_gene: TRBJ2-5; abundance: .; v_gene: TRBV29-1; CDR3nt: TGCAGCGTTGAAGAAGGGGGCACACAAGAGACCCAGTACTTC; CDR3aa: CSVEEGGTQETQYF
d_gene: TRBD2; j_gene: TRBJ2-3; abundance: medium-sized; v_gene: TRBV19; CDR3nt: TGTGCCAGTAGTGGACTAGCGGGGGGACTTTCAGATACGCAGTATTTT; CDR3aa: CASSGLAGGLSDTQYF
d_gene: .; j_gene: TRBJ2-7; abundance: large; v_gene: TRBV7-2; CDR3nt: TGTGCCAGCAGCTTAGATACGGCAGCTACCTACGAGCAGTACTTC; CDR3aa: CASSLDTAATYEQYF
d_gene: .; j_gene: TRBJ2-1; abundance: medium-sized; v_gene: TRBV12-3/TRBV12-4; CDR3nt: TGTGCCAGCAGTTTAGGAGGGACATTCAATGAGCAGTTCTTC; CDR3aa: CASSLGGTFNEQFF
d_gene: TRBD1; j_gene: TRBJ2-3; abundance: medium-sized; v_gene: TRBV7-6; CDR3nt: TGTGCCAGCAGCCTCGGGACAGGCACAGATACGCAGTATTTT; CDR3aa: CASSLGTGTDTQYF
d_gene: TRBD2; j_gene: TRBJ2-1; abundance: large; v_gene: TRBV27; CDR3nt: TGTGCCAGCAGCAACCTAGCGGTTTCTTACAATGAGCAGTTCTTC; CDR3aa: CASSNLAVSYNEQFF
d_gene: .; j_gene: TRBJ2-7; abundance: large; v_gene: TRBV2; CDR3nt: TGTGCCAGCATGATCTACGAGCAGTACTTC; CDR3aa: CASMIYEQYF
d_gene: TRBD1; j_gene: TRBJ2-1; abundance: large; v_gene: TRBV2; CDR3nt: TGTGCCAGCAGAGGGAAGGGGGCCCCCTACAATGAGCAGTTCTTC; CDR3aa: CASRGKGAPYNEQFF
d_gene: .; j_gene: TRBJ1-4; abundance: few; v_gene: TRBV7-9; CDR3nt: TGTGCCAGCAGCTTAACGGGGGAATATAATGAAAAACTGTTTTTT; CDR3aa: CASSLTGEYNEKLFF
d_gene: TRBD2; j_gene: TRBJ2-3; abundance: .; v_gene: TRBV14; CDR3nt: TGTGCCAGCAGCCCCCTAGCGGGGATGGCAACAGGTACGCAGTATTTT; CDR3aa: CASSPLAGMATGTQYF
d_gene: .; j_gene: TRBJ2-7; abundance: medium-sized; v_gene: TRBV19; CDR3nt: TGTGCCAGTACCCCTGACGGGGAGTCCTACGAGCAGTACTTC; CDR3aa: CASTPDGESYEQYF
d_gene: TRBD2; j_gene: TRBJ2-3; abundance: medium-sized; v_gene: TRBV27; CDR3nt: TGTGCCAGCAGTCCATTAGCGGGGCTGAGCACAGATACGCAGTATTTT; CDR3aa: CASSPLAGLSTDTQYF
d_gene: TRBD1; j_gene: TRBJ2-7; abundance: medium-sized; v_gene: TRBV19; CDR3nt: TGTGCCAGTAGCCCGGGACAGGGTGACGAGCAGTACTTC; CDR3aa: CASSPGQGDEQYF